One and the same sample provided the 11 T cell receptor beta chains below, sequenced in a study of spatial heterogeneity in lung cancer. These receptors have no known antigen. TCRdb independently ran MiXCR on the 5' RACE reads; one entry per CDR3 protein. The table has 6,500 to 9,000 distinct CDR3 sequences, 18% seen once. Study conclusions and caveats: Tumors with more nonsynonymous mutations had more expanded intratumoral alpha and beta TCRs.

Time point meaning: sample taken at primary tumor resection. This sample comprised lung tumor tissue, obtained at surgery. All receptors come from a female donor with early-stage non-small cell lung cancer.

Of note for this clonotype: The junction and the germline gene differ at one end; a read error may be behind it. V and J are TRBV20-1 and TRBJ2-7, with a tentative D call TRBD1 (6 bases). Per the germline V gene, CDR1 is DFQATT and CDR2 is SNEGSKA (reference sequence). The CDR3 is 14 residues long. The CDR3 coding sequence is TGCAGTGCTAGGGGACACCGAAGCTCCTACGAGCAGCACTTC. Translation: CSARGHRSSYEQHF.

This clonotype is judged medium-sized. The chain carries TRBV7-2 and TRBJ1-6, with a possible D match to TRBD1 (5 bases). Deletions cut 8 bases from V and 0 bases from J, with 8 bases between. This CDR3 contains 14 residues. Germline CDR1 reads SGHTA; CDR2 reads FQGNSA. Here the CDR3 reads CASAGGSYNSPLHF. Here the CDR3 DNA reads TGTGCCAGCGCGGGGGGCTCCTATAATTCACCCCTCCACTTT.

A few counts support this clonotype. The chain carries TRBV5-1 and TRBJ2-5; no reliable D call. The CDR3 runs to 16 residues. Germline CDR1 reads SGHRS; CDR2 reads YFSETQ. The V gene lost 4 bases and the J gene lost 3 bases, with 19 bases spanning the gap. The CDR3 coding sequence is TGCGCCAGCAGCCTAGGTTCCAAGGTGGGGAAAGAGACCCAGTACTTC. This sequence encodes CASSLGSKVGKETQYF.

The chain employs TRBV6-1 and TRBJ1-1, with D possibly TRBD1 on 5 matching bases. Trimming shortened V by 10 bases and J by 3 bases, and 9 bases separated the two germline ends. CDR1 MNHNS and CDR2 SASEGT come from the germline V gene. CDR3 length: 11 residues. CDR3 nucleotides: TGTGCCAACGGACAATACACTGAAGCTTTCTTT. Encoded protein: CANGQYTEAFF.

The V call is TRBV18, the J call TRBJ1-4; D is undetermined. V was clipped by 0 bases and J by 4 bases, with 6 bases between them. CDR3 size: 14 residues. The germline CDR1 and CDR2 sequences are KGHSH and LQKENI. The CDR3 protein is CASSPPGFNEKLFF. The CDR3 DNA reads TGTGCCAGCTCACCACCGGGATTTAATGAAAAACTGTTTTTT.

The chain carries TRBV5-1 and TRBJ2-2, with no clear D. The V end lost 4 bases, the J end lost 3 bases, and 13 bases lay between the germline ends. Germline V gene data show CDR1 as SGHRS and CDR2 as YFSETQ. The CDR3 runs 15 residues. The DNA of the CDR3 is TGCGCCAGCAGCCTCGGCCTGGGCGACACCGGGGAGCTGTTTTTT. Protein product: CASSLGLGDTGELFF.

The V and J genes are TRBV5-1 and TRBJ1-1, with D uncertain. V was clipped by 0 bases and J by 2 bases, with 11 bases between them. Looked up from germline, CDR1 is SGHRS and CDR2 is YFSETQ. The length of the CDR3 is 15 residues. The CDR3 loop reads CASSLGSTANTEAFF. CDR3 sequence (DNA): TGCGCCAGCAGCTTGGGAAGTACGGCTAACACTGAAGCTTTCTTT.

The table lists this clonotype with a few counts. V and J are TRBV28 and TRBJ1-1; 10 nucleotides line up with TRBD1. The CDR3 extends over 15 amino acids. V was pared by 2 bases and J by 6 bases, with 6 bases of the junction left unmatched. The germline V gene has CDR1 MDHEN and CDR2 SYDVKM. The CDR3 reads CASSLVGTGVAEAFF. The CDR3 region has the DNA TGTGCCAGCAGTTTAGTTGGGACAGGGGTCGCTGAAGCTTTCTTT.

In this sample, this clonotype turned up a few times. The rearrangement joins TRBV5-4 to TRBJ1-4; D is unclear. The CDR3 contains 14 residues. Germline CDR1 is SGHNT and CDR2 is YYREEE (reference sequence). V dropped 0 bases and J dropped 1 base, with 4 bases sitting between them. CDR3 coding DNA: TGTGCCAGCAGCTTGGCGGGAACTAATGAAAAACTGTTTTTT. Its translation is CASSLAGTNEKLFF.

In this sample, this clonotype turned up a few times. The rearrangement uses TRBV19 and TRBJ2-6, with D hard to call. The V gene lost 4 bases and the J gene lost 4 bases, with 20 bases spanning the gap. Germline CDR1 reads LNHDA; CDR2 reads SQIVND (reference sequence). This CDR3 comprises 18 residues. CDR3 loop: CASSTPQSPLRGANVLTF. The CDR3 DNA is TGTGCCAGTAGTACCCCCCAGAGTCCTTTGAGGGGGGCCAACGTCCTGACTTTC.

This clonotype was counted a few times. The gene calls are TRBV28 and TRBJ2-3; no reliable D call. The V end lost 6 bases, the J end lost 2 bases, and 12 bases lay between the germline ends. CDR3 size: 14 residues. Germline V lookup: CDR1 MDHEN, CDR2 SYDVKM. CDR3 sequence: CASSTPAATDTQYF. The DNA of the CDR3 is TGTGCCAGCAGCACACCGGCCGCCACAGATACGCAGTATTTT.